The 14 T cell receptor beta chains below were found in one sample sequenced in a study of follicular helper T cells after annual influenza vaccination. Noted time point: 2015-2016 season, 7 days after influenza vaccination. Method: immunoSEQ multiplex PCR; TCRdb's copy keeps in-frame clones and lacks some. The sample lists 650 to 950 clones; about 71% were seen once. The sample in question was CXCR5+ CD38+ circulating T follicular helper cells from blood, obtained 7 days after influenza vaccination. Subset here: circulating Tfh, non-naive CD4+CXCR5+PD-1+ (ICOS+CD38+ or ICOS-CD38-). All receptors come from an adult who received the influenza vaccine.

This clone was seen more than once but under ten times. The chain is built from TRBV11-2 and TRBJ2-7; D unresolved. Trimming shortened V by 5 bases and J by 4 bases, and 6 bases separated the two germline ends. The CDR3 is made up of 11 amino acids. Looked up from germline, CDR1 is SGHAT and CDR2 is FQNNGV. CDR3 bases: TGTGCCAGCAGCGTAGGGTACGAGCAGTACTTC. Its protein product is CASSVGYEQYF. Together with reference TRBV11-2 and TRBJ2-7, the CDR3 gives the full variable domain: EAGVAQSPRYKIIEKRQSVAFWCNPISGHATLYWYQQILGQGPKLLIQFQNNGVVDDSQLPKDRFSAERLKGVDSTLKIQPAKLEDSAVYLCASSVGYEQYFGPGTRLTVT.

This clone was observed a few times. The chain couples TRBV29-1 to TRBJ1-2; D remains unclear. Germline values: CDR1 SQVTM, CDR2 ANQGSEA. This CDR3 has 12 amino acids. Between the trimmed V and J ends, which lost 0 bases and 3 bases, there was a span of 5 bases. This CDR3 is CSVEDRDYGYTF. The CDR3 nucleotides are TGCAGCGTTGAAGATCGTGACTATGGCTACACCTTC. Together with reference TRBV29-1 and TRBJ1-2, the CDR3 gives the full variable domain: SAVISQKPSRDICQRGTSLTIQCQVDSQVTMMFWYRQQPGQSLTLIATANQGSEATYESGFVIDKFPISRPNLTFSTLTVSNMSPEDSSIYLCSVEDRDYGYTFGSGTRLTVV.

CDR3 DNA sequence: TGTGCCAGCAGTATGGACACCGGGACAGGGCCAGCTAACTATGGCTACACCTTC. It is translated as CASSMDTGTGPANYGYTF. The J gene is TRBJ1-2, the V gene TRBV2; the match to TRBD1 covers 9 bases. V trimming: 5 bases; J trimming: 0 bases; junction bases outside the gene matches: 13. The CDR3 has 18 residues. The germline V gene encodes CDR1 SNHLY and CDR2 FYNNEI.

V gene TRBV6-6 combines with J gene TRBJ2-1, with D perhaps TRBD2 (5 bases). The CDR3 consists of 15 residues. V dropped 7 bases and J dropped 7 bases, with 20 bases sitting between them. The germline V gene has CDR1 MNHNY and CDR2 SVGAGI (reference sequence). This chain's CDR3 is CASTEPGISGNEQFF. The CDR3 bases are TGTGCCAGCACCGAGCCGGGGATATCGGGAAATGAGCAGTTCTTC.

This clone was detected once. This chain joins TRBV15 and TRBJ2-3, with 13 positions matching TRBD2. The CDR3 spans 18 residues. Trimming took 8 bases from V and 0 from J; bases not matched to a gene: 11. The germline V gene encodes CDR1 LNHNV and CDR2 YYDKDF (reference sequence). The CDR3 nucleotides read TGTGCCACCGGAGCCGGGACTAGCGGGGTTGCTAGCACAGATACGCAGTATTTT. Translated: CATGAGTSGVASTDTQYF.

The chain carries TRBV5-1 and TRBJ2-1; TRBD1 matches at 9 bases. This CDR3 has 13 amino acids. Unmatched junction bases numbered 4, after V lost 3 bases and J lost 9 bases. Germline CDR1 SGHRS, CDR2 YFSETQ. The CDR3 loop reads CASSWTGVSEQFF. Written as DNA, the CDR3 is TGCGCCAGCAGCTGGACAGGGGTGAGTGAGCAGTTCTTC. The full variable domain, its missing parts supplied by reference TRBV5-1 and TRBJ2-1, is KAGVTQTPRYLIKTRGQQVTLSCSPISGHRSVSWYQQTPGQGLQFLFEYFSETQRNKGNFPGRFSGRQFSNSRSEMNVSTLELGDSALYLCASSWTGVSEQFFGPGTRLTVL.

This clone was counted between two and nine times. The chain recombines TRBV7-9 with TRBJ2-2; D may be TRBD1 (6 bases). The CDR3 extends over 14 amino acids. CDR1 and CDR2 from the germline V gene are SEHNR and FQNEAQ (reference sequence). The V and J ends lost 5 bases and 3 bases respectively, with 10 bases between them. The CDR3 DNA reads TGTGCCAGCAGCCCAACAGGGTACACCGGGGAGCTGTTTTTT. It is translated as CASSPTGYTGELFF.

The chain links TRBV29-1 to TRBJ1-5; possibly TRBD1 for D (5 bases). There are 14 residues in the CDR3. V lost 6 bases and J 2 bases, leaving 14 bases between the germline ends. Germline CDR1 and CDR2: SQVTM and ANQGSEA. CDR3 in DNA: TGCAGCGTAGCAGGGTCATCTGGCAATCAGCCCCAGCATTTT. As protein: CSVAGSSGNQPQHF.

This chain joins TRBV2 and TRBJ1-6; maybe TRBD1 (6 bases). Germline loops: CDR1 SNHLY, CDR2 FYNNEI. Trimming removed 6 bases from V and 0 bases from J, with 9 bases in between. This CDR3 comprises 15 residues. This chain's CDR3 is CASRGGLSYNSPLHF. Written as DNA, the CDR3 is TGTGCCAGCAGGGGGGGGCTCTCCTATAATTCACCCCTCCACTTT.

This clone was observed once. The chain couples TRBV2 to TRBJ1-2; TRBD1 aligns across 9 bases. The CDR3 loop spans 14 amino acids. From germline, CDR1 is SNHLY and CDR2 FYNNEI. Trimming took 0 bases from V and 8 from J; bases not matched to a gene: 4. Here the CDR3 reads CASSEARTGEGYTF. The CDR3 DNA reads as TGTGCCAGCAGTGAAGCAAGGACAGGGGAGGGCTACACCTTC.

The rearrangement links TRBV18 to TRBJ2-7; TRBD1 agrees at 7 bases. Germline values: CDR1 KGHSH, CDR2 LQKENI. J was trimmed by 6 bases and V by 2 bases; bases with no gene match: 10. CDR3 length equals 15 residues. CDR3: CASSPIAGQAGEQYF. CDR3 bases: TGTGCCAGCTCACCAATCGCAGGACAGGCGGGCGAGCAGTACTTC.

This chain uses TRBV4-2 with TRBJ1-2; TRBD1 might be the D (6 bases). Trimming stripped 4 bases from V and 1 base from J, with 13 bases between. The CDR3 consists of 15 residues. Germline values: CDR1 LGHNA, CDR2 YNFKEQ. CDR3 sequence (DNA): TGTGCCAGCAGCCCCGCGGACAGACTTAACTATGGCTACACCTTC. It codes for CASSPADRLNYGYTF.

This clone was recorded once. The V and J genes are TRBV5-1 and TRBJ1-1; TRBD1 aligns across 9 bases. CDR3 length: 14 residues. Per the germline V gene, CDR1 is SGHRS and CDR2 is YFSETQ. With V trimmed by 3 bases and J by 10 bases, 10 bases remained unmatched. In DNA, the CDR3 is TGCGCCAGCAGCTCGGGAGGACAGGGGCAGGTAGCTTTCTTT. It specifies CASSSGGQGQVAFF.

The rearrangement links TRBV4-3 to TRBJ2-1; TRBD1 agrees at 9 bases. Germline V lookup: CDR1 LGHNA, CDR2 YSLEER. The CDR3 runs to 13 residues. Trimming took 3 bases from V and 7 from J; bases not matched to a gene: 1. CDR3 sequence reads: CASSHGQGNEQFF. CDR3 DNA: TGCGCCAGCAGCCACGGACAGGGGAATGAGCAGTTCTTC.